This T cell receptor beta chain stems from a study of T-cell memory formation after mild COVID-19. TCRdb analysed the 5' RACE reads with MiXCR anew, one entry per CDR3 protein. The profile covers fewer than 150,000 distinct CDR3 sequences, with 11% to 15% appearing a single time and more than 25% taken by the ten largest. In regard to this clonotype: The antigen is not known.

Per the germline V gene, CDR1 is SEHNR and CDR2 is FQNEAQ (reference sequence). The CDR3 sequence is 13 residues long. With 7 bases removed from V and 6 bases from J, the gap between germline ends came to 15 bases. Study-level points and caveats: Later expanders leaned CD4+, whereas day 15 to 85 contracting clones were balanced CD4/CD8.

The sequence derives from an adult woman who had mild COVID-19 (a few samples of this study predate the infection). Cell type and time point are not known. The chain employs TRBV7-9 and TRBJ1-1; D is uncertain. Material: PBMCs or a T cell subset sorted from them (not recorded which). CDR3 in amino acids: CASKIGPGAEAFF. The CDR3 DNA reads as TGTGCCAGCAAAATCGGGCCGGGCGCTGAAGCTTTCTTT.